Reported below is one T cell receptor beta chain. In the original processing: Scientists estimated how many nucleated cells there were by amplifying reference gene primers. The table came from immunoSEQ multiplex PCR; TCRdb's copy has only in-frame clones and leaves some out. Clonal size and the V and J genes are those of that table, whereas D and trimming came from the DNA. There are a few hundred thousand clones in the sample; around 90% occur only once, and about 4.7% lies in the top ten. Cohort 3 donors were reported recovered after two negative PCRs, clearance, or symptom resolution. The CDR3 loop spans 16 amino acids. Per germline, CDR1 MNHEY and CDR2 SVGAGI. V was trimmed by 2 bases and J by 3 bases, leaving 17 bases between them. The data derive from a study of blood T cell repertoires in COVID-19. Overall study context: Sites in the United States, Italy and Spain provided acute and convalescent COVID-19 samples. T cells, B-cell-depleted T cells, or PBMCs provided the cDNA or gDNA that served as material.

The chain uses TRBV6-5 and TRBJ2-7; possible D gene TRBD2, 5 bases. Sequencing was performed on PBMCs or T cells enriched from blood (not recorded which). This TCR was recovered from a man aged 30 to 45 who had recovered from COVID-19. CDR3 nucleotides: TGTGCCAGCAGTTACCTATCAGGAGGCATGCGCTACGAGCAGTACTTC. It encodes CASSYLSGGMRYEQYF.